These 5 T cell receptor beta chains were sequenced from one sample in a study of T cells in Graves' hyperthyroidism and ophthalmopathy (dated 2019 in TCRdb). The protocol used for the library was multiplex PCR. Data came from an Illumina HiSeq 2000. The TCR beta CDR3 regions were amplified from RNA transcripts. The TCR CDR3 was subjected to a first round of RT-PCR using the HTBI primer set and the Qiagen OneStep RT-PCR kit. The public reads were quality trimmed at Q25 with fastp and then assembled into clones with MiXCR by TCRdb, keeping productive beta chains. Every entry covers one CDR3 protein and lists the most common genes and DNA from its rows. Here the sample has hundreds of thousands of distinct CDR3 sequences; approximately 15% occur a single time. Roughly 10% of the sample comes from the top ten. The specimen sequenced was blood. The receptors here all came from a woman between 18 and 29 years old with Graves' hyperthyroidism.

This clonotype was detected many times. V and J are TRBV7-2 and TRBJ2-1; 10 bases line up with TRBD2. This CDR3 has 15 residues. The V gene end was trimmed by 1 base and the J gene end by 6 bases; junction bases not matched to a gene: 3. Germline-derived CDR1 and CDR2 are SGHTA and FQGNSA. CDR3 residues: CASSLEVAGGNEQFF. The CDR3 DNA reads TGTGCCAGCAGCTTAGAGGTAGCGGGGGGCAATGAGCAGTTCTTC.

In this sample, this clonotype turned up many times. J is TRBJ1-1 and V is TRBV12-3 or TRBV12-4; the match to TRBD1 covers 9 bases. The trim removed 5 bases at V and 3 bases at J, leaving 13 bases unmatched. The length of the CDR3 is 17 residues. CDR3 coding DNA: TGTGCCAGCAGTCCGGGACAGGGCTTTGGGTTGGACACTGAAGCTTTCTTT. Protein: CASSPGQGFGLDTEAFF.

This clonotype has just a few counts. J is TRBJ1-4 and V is TRBV28; D ambiguous. The V and J ends lost 8 bases and 3 bases respectively, with 16 bases between them. The CDR3 loop spans 15 amino acids. Germline loops: CDR1 MDHEN, CDR2 SYDVKM. The CDR3 protein is CASLGSSEPNEKLFF. For the CDR3, the DNA is TGTGCCAGCCTCGGTTCGTCGGAACCTAATGAAAAACTGTTTTTT.

This clonotype was seen ten or more times. Written as DNA, the CDR3 is TGCAGTGCGACCCGACTAGCGGGCGGCCGAGATACGCAGTATTTT. Protein sequence: CSATRLAGGRDTQYF. The chain is built from TRBV20-1 and TRBJ2-3, with 10 bases aligning to TRBD2. The germline CDR1 and CDR2 sequences are DFQATT and SNEGSKA (reference sequence). V lost 6 bases, J lost 5 bases, and 11 bases stayed unmatched. The CDR3 sequence is 15 residues long.

V usage is TRBV5-1 and J usage is TRBJ1-1; D remains unclear. The CDR3 has 14 residues. Germline V lookup: CDR1 SGHRS, CDR2 YFSETQ. Trimming removed 4 bases from V and 1 base from J, with 11 bases in between. CDR3 amino acids: CASSPDVTNTEAFF. The CDR3, as DNA: TGCGCCAGCAGCCCGGACGTCACGAACACTGAAGCTTTCTTT.